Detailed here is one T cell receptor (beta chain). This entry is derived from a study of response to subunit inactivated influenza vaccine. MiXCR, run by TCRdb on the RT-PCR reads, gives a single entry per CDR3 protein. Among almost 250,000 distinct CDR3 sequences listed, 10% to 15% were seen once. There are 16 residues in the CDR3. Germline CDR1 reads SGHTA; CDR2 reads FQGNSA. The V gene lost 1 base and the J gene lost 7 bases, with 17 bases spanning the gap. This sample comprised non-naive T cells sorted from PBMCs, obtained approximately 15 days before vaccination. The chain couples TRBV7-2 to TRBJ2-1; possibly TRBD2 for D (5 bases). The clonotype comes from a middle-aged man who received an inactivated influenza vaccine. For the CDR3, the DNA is TGTGCCAGCAGCTTAGGGACTCACCGAAGTTGGAATGAGCAGTTCTTC. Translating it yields CASSLGTHRSWNEQFF.